This T cell receptor beta chain came from a study of early T cells in non-severe SARS-CoV-2 infection. Individual cDNA molecules received unique molecular identifiers during library preparation. In TCRdb, the 5' RACE reads were re-called with MiXCR into one record per CDR3 protein. The data show roughly 28,000 distinct CDR3 sequences, roughly 6.1% seen once. This CDR3 comprises 16 residues. V shed 5 bases, J shed 4 bases, and the junction held 11 bases outside the gene matches. Germline-derived CDR1 and CDR2 are SEHNR and FQNEAQ (reference sequence). This clonotype was observed at least ten times. The sample taken for sequencing was whole blood. The V and J genes are TRBV7-9 and TRBJ2-7; TRBD1 matches 10 bases. This clonotype was obtained from an adult who was a healthcare worker with PCR-confirmed SARS-CoV-2 infection or an uninfected control (not recorded which). The CDR3 nucleotides are TGTGCCAGCAGCAGAAGCTTAGGGACAGGGGAATACGAGCAGTACTTC. This sequence encodes CASSRSLGTGEYEQYF.